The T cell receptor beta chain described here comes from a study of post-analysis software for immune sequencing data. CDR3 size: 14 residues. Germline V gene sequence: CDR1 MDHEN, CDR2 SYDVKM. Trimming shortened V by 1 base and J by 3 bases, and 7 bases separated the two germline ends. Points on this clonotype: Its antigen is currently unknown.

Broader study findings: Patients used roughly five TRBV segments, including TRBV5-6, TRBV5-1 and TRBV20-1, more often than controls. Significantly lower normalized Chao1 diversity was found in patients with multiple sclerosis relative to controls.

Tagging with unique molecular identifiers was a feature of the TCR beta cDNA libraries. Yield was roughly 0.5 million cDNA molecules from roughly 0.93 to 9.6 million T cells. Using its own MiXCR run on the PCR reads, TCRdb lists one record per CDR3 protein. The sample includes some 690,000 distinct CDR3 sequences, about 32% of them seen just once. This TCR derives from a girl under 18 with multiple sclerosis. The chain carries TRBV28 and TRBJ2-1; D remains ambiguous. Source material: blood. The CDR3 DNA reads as TGTGCCAGCAGTTTATCGTCCATCTACAATGAGCAGTTCTTC. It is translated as CASSLSSIYNEQFF.